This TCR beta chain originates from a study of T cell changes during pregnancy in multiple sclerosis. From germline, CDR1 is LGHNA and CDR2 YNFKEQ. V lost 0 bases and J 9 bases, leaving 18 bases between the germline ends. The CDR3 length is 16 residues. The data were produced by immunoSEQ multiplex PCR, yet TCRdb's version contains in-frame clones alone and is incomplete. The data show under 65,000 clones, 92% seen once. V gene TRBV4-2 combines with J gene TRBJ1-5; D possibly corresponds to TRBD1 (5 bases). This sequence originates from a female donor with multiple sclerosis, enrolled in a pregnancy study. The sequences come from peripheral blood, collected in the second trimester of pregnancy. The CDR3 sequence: CASSQELGQGEWPQHF. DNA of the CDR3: TGTGCCAGCAGCCAAGAATTGGGGCAGGGTGAGTGGCCCCAGCATTTT.